The 32 T cell receptor beta chains reported below all come from one sample, sequenced in a study of glioma-infiltrating T cells after dendritic cell vaccination. Produced via immunoSEQ multiplex PCR; TCRdb's table is partial and in-frame only. Of more than 20,000 clones listed, around 74% were seen once; the top ten hold about 37%. The sample in question was blood, obtained before dendritic cell vaccination. The receptor source for this set is a human donor with glioblastoma.

The chain combines TRBV29-1 with TRBJ2-1; TRBD1 might be the D (6 bases). Germline CDR1 is SQVTM and CDR2 is ANQGSEA. V was clipped by 7 bases and J by 9 bases, with 13 bases between them. CDR3 length: 11 residues. CDR3 residues: CSATQGTEQFF. CDR3 bases: TGCAGCGCTACTCAGGGGACTGAGCAGTTCTTC.

This clone appeared a few times. The chain is built from TRBV6-5 and TRBJ2-7, with D unresolved. V dropped 7 bases and J dropped 3 bases, with 16 bases sitting between them. CDR1 and CDR2 (germline): MNHEY, SVGAGI. The CDR3 extends over 14 amino acids. This CDR3 is CASTDITKNYEQYF. The CDR3 DNA reads as TGTGCCAGCACCGACATAACAAAGAACTACGAGCAGTACTTC.

This clone has just one count. This chain links TRBV4-2 with TRBJ2-7; TRBD2 aligns across 9 bases. V was clipped by 0 bases and J by 3 bases; unmatched bases: 12. Germline V gene lookup returns CDR1 LGHNA and CDR2 YNFKEQ. This CDR3 is built from 18 residues. CDR3 in amino acids: CASSQDLGGLAGYYEQYF. CDR3 nucleotide sequence: TGTGCCAGCAGCCAAGATCTGGGGGGGCTAGCGGGGTACTACGAGCAGTACTTC.

The V gene is TRBV2, the J gene TRBJ2-1; 13 bases align to TRBD2. V was clipped by 4 bases and J by 0 bases; unmatched bases: 9. CDR1 SNHLY and CDR2 FYNNEI come from the germline V gene. CDR3 length: 19 amino acids. In nucleotides, the CDR3 is TGTGCCAGCAGTGTACTCGCGACTAGCGGGAGGCCCTCCTACAATGAGCAGTTCTTC. Protein sequence: CASSVLATSGRPSYNEQFF.

V and J are TRBV7-9 and TRBJ2-7, with 8 bases that match TRBD1. Losses at the gene ends were 2 bases for V and 4 bases for J; bases not matched to a gene: 10. The CDR3 runs to 16 residues. Germline values: CDR1 SEHNR, CDR2 FQNEAQ (reference sequence). CDR3 DNA sequence: TGTGCCAGCAGCTTACCTGGCCAGGGGGCGCGGTACGAGCAGTACTTC. Its translation is CASSLPGQGARYEQYF.

The table lists this clone with a few counts. The genes are TRBV19 and TRBJ1-4; possible D gene TRBD1, 5 bases. CDR1 and CDR2 (germline): LNHDA, SQIVND (reference sequence). The CDR3 sequence is 13 residues long. V shed 6 bases and J shed 8 bases, with 13 bases lying between them. The CDR3 loop reads CASRRQSSEKLFF. The CDR3 nucleotides are TGTGCCAGTAGAAGACAGTCAAGCGAAAAACTGTTTTTT.

The genes are TRBV6-1 and TRBJ2-1; 8 nucleotides line up with TRBD2. The CDR3 is made up of 13 amino acids. V dropped 8 bases and J dropped 5; count of bases not matched to a gene: 5. Germline V gene sequence: CDR1 MNHNS, CDR2 SASEGT. The CDR3 loop is CASAYSGDNEQFF. In DNA, the CDR3 is TGTGCCAGCGCCTATAGCGGGGACAATGAGCAGTTCTTC.

The CDR3 coding sequence is TGTGCCAGCAGCTCTAGACAGACTAATCAGCCCCAGCATTTT. This translates into CASSSRQTNQPQHF. The genes are TRBV5-6 and TRBJ1-5; a weak D match, TRBD1 (5 bases). V was shortened by 3 bases and J by 4 bases, with 11 bases between the two germline ends. The CDR3 has 14 amino acids. CDR1 and CDR2 from the germline V gene are SGHDT and YYEEEE.

The gene calls are TRBV20-1 and TRBJ2-1, with D possibly TRBD1 on 6 matching bases. V lost 6 bases, J lost 5 bases, and 8 bases lay in between. Germline CDR1 is DFQATT and CDR2 is SNEGSKA (reference sequence). This CDR3 has 11 residues. The CDR3 reads CSARGHNEQFF. The CDR3, as DNA: TGCAGTGCCAGGGGACACAATGAGCAGTTCTTC.

This clone appeared a single time. The rearrangement uses TRBV29-1 and TRBJ2-2, with 8 bases that match TRBD1. The CDR3 is made up of 17 amino acids. The germline gives CDR1 SQVTM, CDR2 ANQGSEA. With V trimmed by 4 bases and J by 0 bases, 10 bases remained unmatched. In DNA form, the CDR3 reads TGCAGCGTTGTTACAATTCCAGGGGGCTCGAACACCGGGGAGCTGTTTTTT. Its protein is CSVVTIPGGSNTGELFF.

V is TRBV4-2 and J is TRBJ2-1; 7 positions match TRBD2. The V gene's germline CDR1 is LGHNA and CDR2 YNFKEQ. This CDR3 has 13 amino acids. V lost 1 base and J lost 12; bases outside the gene matches: 6. This CDR3 reads CASSQASAGWQFF. In DNA, the CDR3 is TGTGCCAGCAGCCAAGCCTCAGCGGGATGGCAGTTCTTC.

This clone came up once. This rearrangement joins TRBV5-1 to TRBJ2-7, with 7 positions matching TRBD2. Losses at the gene ends were 7 bases for V and 1 base for J; bases not matched to a gene: 2. This CDR3 has 12 amino acids. CDR1 and CDR2 from the germline V gene are SGHRS and YFSETQ. The CDR3 loop reads CASGRESYEQYF. CDR3 DNA sequence: TGCGCCAGCGGGCGGGAGTCCTACGAGCAGTACTTC.

V and J are TRBV9 and TRBJ2-7; D remains unclear. The V end was cut by 0 bases, the J end by 6 bases, with 10 bases between. The length of the CDR3 is 13 residues. CDR1 and CDR2 from the germline V gene are SGDLS and YYNGEE. The CDR3 region has the DNA TGTGCCAGCAGCGTAGTTTTTGGCGGCGAGCAGTACTTC. This gives the protein CASSVVFGGEQYF.

The J gene is TRBJ1-2, the V gene TRBV4-3; perhaps TRBD1 as D (6 bases). The V gene lost 0 bases and the J gene lost 4 bases, with 15 bases spanning the gap. In germline, CDR1 is LGHNA, CDR2 YSLEER. This CDR3 has 16 amino acids. CDR3 in amino acids: CASSQDIGQTSYGYTF. The CDR3 DNA is TGCGCCAGCAGCCAAGACATAGGACAGACGAGCTATGGCTACACCTTC.

This clone occurred a few times. The CDR3 sequence: CASSHRLTTGNTEAFF. The CDR3 coding sequence is TGTGCCAGCAGCCATCGATTGACGACAGGGAACACTGAAGCTTTCTTT. This chain uses TRBV16 with TRBJ1-1; D may be TRBD1 (6 bases). CDR1 and CDR2 from the germline V gene are KGHSY and FQNENV. The CDR3 runs 16 residues. V dropped 3 bases and J dropped 1 base, with 15 bases sitting between them.

V is TRBV18 and J is TRBJ1-2; D is possibly TRBD1 (6 bases). CDR3 length: 15 amino acids. Germline assignment: CDR1 KGHSH and CDR2 LQKENI. Trimming removed 2 bases from V and 5 bases from J, with 15 bases in between. CDR3 in DNA: TGTGCCAGCTCACCAGCGACAGGCCGAACGTATGGCTACACCTTC. Translating it yields CASSPATGRTYGYTF.

The chain couples TRBV6-1 to TRBJ2-6; D not resolved. This CDR3 contains 15 residues. Germline CDR1 and CDR2: MNHNS and SASEGT. Trimming stripped 1 base from V and 0 bases from J, with 4 bases between. CDR3 sequence (DNA): TGTGCCAGCAGTGAAGTGGCCTCTGGGGCCAACGTCCTGACTTTC. It specifies CASSEVASGANVLTF.

The chain recombines TRBV7-6 with TRBJ2-5; 10 bases are shared with TRBD2. Germline V CDR1 and CDR2: SGHVS, FNYEAQ. V was pared by 1 base and J by 5 bases, with 7 bases of the junction left unmatched. The CDR3 loop spans 16 amino acids. The CDR3 loop reads CASSLGRVAGGETQYF. In nucleotides, the CDR3 is TGTGCCAGCAGCTTAGGGAGGGTAGCGGGAGGTGAGACCCAGTACTTC.

The chain joins TRBV7-9 to TRBJ1-1, with D perhaps TRBD1 (5 bases). The CDR3 spans 13 residues. The germline V gene has CDR1 SEHNR and CDR2 FQNEAQ (reference sequence). Trimming shortened V by 1 base and J by 4 bases, and 7 bases separated the two germline ends. The CDR3 here is CASSLGGGTEAFF. The CDR3, as DNA: TGTGCCAGCAGCTTAGGGGGGGGCACTGAAGCTTTCTTT.

The chain joins TRBV12-5 to TRBJ1-6, with 8 bases identical to TRBD1. Unmatched junction bases numbered 3, after V lost 1 base and J lost 4 bases. Germline V CDR1 and CDR2: LGHNT, FRNRAP. The CDR3 runs to 16 residues. The CDR3 reads CASGLGTGPYNSPLHF. The CDR3 coding sequence is TGTGCTAGTGGTTTGGGGACAGGGCCATATAATTCACCCCTCCACTTT.

V usage is TRBV7-2 and J usage is TRBJ1-1; 7 positions match TRBD1. Germline CDR1 reads SGHTA; CDR2 reads FQGNSA. Trimming removed 6 bases from V and 10 bases from J; junction bases left unmatched: 14. The CDR3 runs to 14 residues. The CDR3 loop is CASSEGTARLPAFF. In DNA form, the CDR3 reads TGTGCCAGCAGTGAGGGGACAGCGAGACTACCAGCTTTCTTT.

The gene calls are TRBV5-1 and TRBJ2-6; 8 nucleotides match TRBD2. The CDR3 is 16 amino acids. V shed 6 bases, J shed 0 bases, and the junction held 5 bases outside the gene matches. From germline, CDR1 is SGHRS and CDR2 YFSETQ. CDR3 sequence reads: CASTHRGGSGANVLTF. In DNA form, the CDR3 reads TGCGCCAGCACCCATCGGGGGGGCTCTGGGGCCAACGTCCTGACTTTC. Based on the CDR3 plus reference TRBV5-1 and TRBJ2-6, the full variable domain is KAGVTQTPRYLIKTRGQQVTLSCSPISGHRSVSWYQQTPGQGLQFLFEYFSETQRNKGNFPGRFSGRQFSNSRSEMNVSTLELGDSALYLCASTHRGGSGANVLTFGAGSRLTVL.

The chain is built from TRBV7-2 and TRBJ1-5; D call uncertain. V was shortened by 5 bases and J by 2 bases, with 13 bases between the two germline ends. CDR3 size: 15 residues. Germline CDR1 is SGHTA and CDR2 is FQGNSA. The CDR3 here is CASSLDSSGNQPQHF. Written as DNA, the CDR3 is TGTGCCAGCAGCCTAGACTCGAGTGGCAATCAGCCCCAGCATTTT.

The chain employs TRBV6-5 and TRBJ2-7; 7 bases match TRBD1. This CDR3 comprises 15 residues. V was clipped by 2 bases and J by 3 bases; unmatched bases: 7. Germline V lookup: CDR1 MNHEY, CDR2 SVGAGI. CDR3 coding DNA: TGTGCCAGCAGTTACCGCCCGGGACAGAACTACGAGCAGTACTTC. It yields the protein CASSYRPGQNYEQYF.

The chain recombines TRBV4-2 with TRBJ2-7, with 10 bases matching TRBD2. There are 19 residues in the CDR3. Losses at the gene ends were 1 base for V and 2 bases for J; bases not matched to a gene: 14. The germline CDR1 and CDR2 sequences are LGHNA and YNFKEQ. In DNA form, the CDR3 reads TGTGCCAGCAGCCAAGGGGGTCGTCTAGCGGGAGTCCCCCCCTACGAGCAGTACTTC. This encodes CASSQGGRLAGVPPYEQYF.

The rearrangement uses TRBV30 and TRBJ2-3; 7 positions match TRBD1. V lost 2 bases and J lost 5; bases outside the gene matches: 4. The V gene's germline CDR1 is GTSNPN and CDR2 SVGIG (reference sequence). This CDR3 has 13 residues. This chain's CDR3 is CAWSFTGVDTQYF. DNA of the CDR3: TGTGCCTGGAGTTTTACAGGGGTAGATACGCAGTATTTT.

The rearrangement joins TRBV4-1 to TRBJ2-1; TRBD1 matches at 9 bases. The trim removed 1 base at V and 8 bases at J, leaving 6 bases unmatched. The CDR3 contains 15 residues. Germline lookup yields CDR1 MGHRA and CDR2 YSYEKL. CDR3 sequence reads: CASSQGGTGRHEQFF. CDR3 nucleotide sequence: TGCGCCAGCAGCCAAGGGGGGACAGGGAGGCATGAGCAGTTCTTC.

This chain connects TRBV5-1 to TRBJ2-3; 13 nucleotides align to TRBD2. The V gene end was trimmed by 0 bases and the J gene end by 3 bases; junction bases not matched to a gene: 13. Germline-derived CDR1 and CDR2 are SGHRS and YFSETQ. This CDR3 is built from 20 residues. The chain's CDR3 is CASSLERGRLAGGWTDTQYF. The CDR3 DNA reads TGCGCCAGCAGCTTGGAGAGGGGGAGACTAGCGGGAGGATGGACAGATACGCAGTATTTT.

The chain carries TRBV7-9 and TRBJ2-7; TRBD2 agrees at 7 bases. The CDR3 loop spans 19 amino acids. The ends lost 5 bases at V and 5 bases at J; junction bases unmatched: 24. From germline, CDR1 is SEHNR and CDR2 FQNEAQ (reference sequence). The CDR3 loop is CASSPAPSGVPTGDDEQYF. In nucleotides, the CDR3 is TGTGCCAGCAGCCCAGCCCCTAGCGGAGTACCTACGGGGGACGACGAGCAGTACTTC.

CDR3 DNA: TGTGCCAGCAGTTACGAGGGGGCAGGGTACGAGCAGTACTTC. It yields the protein CASSYEGAGYEQYF. The gene calls are TRBV6-6 and TRBJ2-7; 7 bases match TRBD1. The CDR3 totals 14 residues. Trimming removed 2 bases from V and 4 bases from J; junction bases left unmatched: 5. Germline values: CDR1 MNHNY, CDR2 SVGAGI (reference sequence).

The chain carries TRBV6-5 and TRBJ1-2, with D possibly matching TRBD1 (6 bases). This CDR3 is built from 15 residues. V lost 6 bases and J 4 bases, leaving 18 bases between the germline ends. Germline V gives CDR1 MNHEY, CDR2 SVGAGI. This CDR3 is CASRRTTGSSYGYTF. CDR3 coding DNA: TGTGCCAGCAGACGTACAACAGGGAGTTCCTATGGCTACACCTTC.

The chain joins TRBV7-2 to TRBJ2-1; 10 positions match TRBD2. Germline CDR1 and CDR2: SGHTA and FQGNSA. The CDR3 totals 18 residues. V shed 2 bases and J 0 bases; nucleotides not matched to a gene: 7. CDR3 region: CASSLPSGLAPSYNEQFF. The CDR3 nucleotides read TGTGCCAGCAGCTTACCTTCGGGACTAGCGCCCTCCTACAATGAGCAGTTCTTC. Drawing the rest from reference TRBV7-2 and TRBJ2-1, the complete variable domain is GAGVSQSPSNKVTEKGKDVELRCDPISGHTALYWYRQSLGQGLEFLIYFQGNSAPDKSGLPSDRFSAERTGGSVSTLTIQRTQQEDSAVYLCASSLPSGLAPSYNEQFFGPGTRLTVL.